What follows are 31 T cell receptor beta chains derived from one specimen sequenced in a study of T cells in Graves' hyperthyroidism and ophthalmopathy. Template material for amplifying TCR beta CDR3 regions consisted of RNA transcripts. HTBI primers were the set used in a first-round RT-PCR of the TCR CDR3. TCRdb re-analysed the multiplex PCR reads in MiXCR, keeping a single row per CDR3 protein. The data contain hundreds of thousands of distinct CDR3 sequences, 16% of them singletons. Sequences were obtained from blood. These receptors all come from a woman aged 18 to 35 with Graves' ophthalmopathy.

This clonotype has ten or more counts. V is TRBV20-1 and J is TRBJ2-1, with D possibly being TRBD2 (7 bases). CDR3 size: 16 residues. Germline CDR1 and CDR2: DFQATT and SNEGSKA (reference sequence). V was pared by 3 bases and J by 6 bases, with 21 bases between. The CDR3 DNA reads TGCAGTGCTAGGGTCCACCGGGGGGCCGATACCAATGAGCAGTTCTTC. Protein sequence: CSARVHRGADTNEQFF.

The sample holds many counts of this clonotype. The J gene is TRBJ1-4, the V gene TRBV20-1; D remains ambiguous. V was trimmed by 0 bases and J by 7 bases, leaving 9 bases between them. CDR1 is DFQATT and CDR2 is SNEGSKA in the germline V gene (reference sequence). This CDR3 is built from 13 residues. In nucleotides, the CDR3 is TGCAGTGCTAGAGATTTACCGGGTGAAAAACTGTTTTTT. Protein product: CSARDLPGEKLFF.

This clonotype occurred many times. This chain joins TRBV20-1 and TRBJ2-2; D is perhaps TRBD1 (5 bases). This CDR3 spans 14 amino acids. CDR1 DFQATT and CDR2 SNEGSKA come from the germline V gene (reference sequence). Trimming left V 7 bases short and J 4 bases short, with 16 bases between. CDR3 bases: TGCAGTGTGTCCAGGGCGTTTGCCACCGGGGAGCTGTTTTTT. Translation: CSVSRAFATGELFF.

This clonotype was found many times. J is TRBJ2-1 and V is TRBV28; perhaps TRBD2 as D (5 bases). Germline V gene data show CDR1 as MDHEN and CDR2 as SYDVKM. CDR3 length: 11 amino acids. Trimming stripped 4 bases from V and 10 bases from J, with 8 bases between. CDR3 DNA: TGTGCCAGCAGTTCCGGGATAGAGCAGTTCTTC. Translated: CASSSGIEQFF.

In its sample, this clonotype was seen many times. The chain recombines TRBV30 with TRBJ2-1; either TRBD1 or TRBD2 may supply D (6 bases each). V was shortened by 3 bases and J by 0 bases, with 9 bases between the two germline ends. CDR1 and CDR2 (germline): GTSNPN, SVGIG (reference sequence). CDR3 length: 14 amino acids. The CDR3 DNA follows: TGTGCCTGGAGGGAGGGGGGCTCCTACAATGAGCAGTTCTTC. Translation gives CAWREGGSYNEQFF.

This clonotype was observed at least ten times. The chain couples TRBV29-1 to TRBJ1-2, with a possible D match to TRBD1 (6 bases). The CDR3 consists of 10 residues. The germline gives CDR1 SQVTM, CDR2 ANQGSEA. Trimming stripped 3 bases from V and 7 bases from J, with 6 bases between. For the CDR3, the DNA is TGCAGCGTTGAGGGGGCTGGCTACACCTTC. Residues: CSVEGAGYTF. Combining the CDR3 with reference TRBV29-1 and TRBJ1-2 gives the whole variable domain SAVISQKPSRDICQRGTSLTIQCQVDSQVTMMFWYRQQPGQSLTLIATANQGSEATYESGFVIDKFPISRPNLTFSTLTVSNMSPEDSSIYLCSVEGAGYTFGSGTRLTVV.

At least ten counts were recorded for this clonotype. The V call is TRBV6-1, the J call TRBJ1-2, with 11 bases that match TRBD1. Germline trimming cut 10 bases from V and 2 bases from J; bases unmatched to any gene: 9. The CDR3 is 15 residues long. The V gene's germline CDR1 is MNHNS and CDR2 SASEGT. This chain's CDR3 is CATQERTGGNYGYTF. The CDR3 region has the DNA TGTGCCACCCAGGAGAGGACAGGGGGCAACTATGGCTACACCTTC.

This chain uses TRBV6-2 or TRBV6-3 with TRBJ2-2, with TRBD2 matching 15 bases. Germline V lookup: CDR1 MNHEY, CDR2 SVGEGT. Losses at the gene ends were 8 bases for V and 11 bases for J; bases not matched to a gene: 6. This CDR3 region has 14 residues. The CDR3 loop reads CASDRTSGGEELFF. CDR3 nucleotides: TGTGCCAGCGATAGGACTAGCGGGGGGGAAGAGCTGTTTTTT.

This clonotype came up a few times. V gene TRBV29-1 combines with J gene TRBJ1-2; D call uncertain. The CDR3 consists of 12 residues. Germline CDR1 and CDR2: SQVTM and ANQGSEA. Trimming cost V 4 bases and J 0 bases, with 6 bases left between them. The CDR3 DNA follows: TGCAGCGTTGCGGCAACTAACTATGGCTACACCTTC. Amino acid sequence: CSVAATNYGYTF.

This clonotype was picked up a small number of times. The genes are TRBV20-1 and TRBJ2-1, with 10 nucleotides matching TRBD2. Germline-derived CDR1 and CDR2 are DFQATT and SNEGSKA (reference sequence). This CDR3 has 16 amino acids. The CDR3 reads CRTGLAPDLSYNEQFF. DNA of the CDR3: TGCAGGACGGGACTAGCGCCCGATCTCTCCTACAATGAGCAGTTCTTC.

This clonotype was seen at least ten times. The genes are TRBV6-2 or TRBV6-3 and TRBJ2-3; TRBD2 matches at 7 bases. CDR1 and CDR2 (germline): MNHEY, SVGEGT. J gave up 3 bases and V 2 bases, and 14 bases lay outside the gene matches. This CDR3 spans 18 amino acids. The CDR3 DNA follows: TGTGCCAGCAGTTACCTTCTTGTGGCGGGAGTGGATACAGATACGCAGTATTTT. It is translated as CASSYLLVAGVDTDTQYF.

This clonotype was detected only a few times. In nucleotides, the CDR3 is TGTGCCAGCAGCTCCCCGAGGACAGGGGACACTGAAGCTTTCTTT. It yields the protein CASSSPRTGDTEAFF. The chain has TRBV11-3 and TRBJ1-1, with 9 bases matching TRBD1. V lost 4 bases and J lost 3; bases outside the gene matches: 6. Germline assignment: CDR1 SGHNT and CDR2 YENEEA. This CDR3 is 15 amino acids long. The whole variable domain, filled in from reference TRBV11-3 and TRBJ1-1, reads EAGVVQSPRYKIIEKKQPVAFWCNPISGHNTLYWYLQNLGQGPELLIRYENEEAVDDSQLPKDRFSAERLKGVDSTLKIQPAELGDSAVYLCASSSPRTGDTEAFFGQGTRLTVV.

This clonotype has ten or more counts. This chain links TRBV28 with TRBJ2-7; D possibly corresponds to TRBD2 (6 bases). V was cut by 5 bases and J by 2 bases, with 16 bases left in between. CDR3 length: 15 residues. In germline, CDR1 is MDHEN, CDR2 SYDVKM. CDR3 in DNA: TGTGCCAGCAGTCCACTGTGGGGGGATCCCTACGAGCAGTACTTC. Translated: CASSPLWGDPYEQYF.

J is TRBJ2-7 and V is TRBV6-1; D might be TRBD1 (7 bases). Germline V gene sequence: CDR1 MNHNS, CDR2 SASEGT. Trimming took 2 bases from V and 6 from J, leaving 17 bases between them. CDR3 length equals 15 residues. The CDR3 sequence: CASSERQGGGCEQYF. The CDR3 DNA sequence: TGTGCCAGCAGTGAAAGGCAGGGGGGTGGATGCGAGCAGTACTTC.

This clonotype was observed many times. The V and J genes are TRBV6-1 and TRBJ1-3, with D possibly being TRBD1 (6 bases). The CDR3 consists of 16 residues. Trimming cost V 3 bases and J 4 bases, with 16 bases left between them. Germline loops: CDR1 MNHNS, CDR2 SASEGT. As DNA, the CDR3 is TGTGCCAGCAGTGACGGCCGAGGGGGAGGAGGAAACACCATATATTTT. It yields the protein CASSDGRGGGGNTIYF.

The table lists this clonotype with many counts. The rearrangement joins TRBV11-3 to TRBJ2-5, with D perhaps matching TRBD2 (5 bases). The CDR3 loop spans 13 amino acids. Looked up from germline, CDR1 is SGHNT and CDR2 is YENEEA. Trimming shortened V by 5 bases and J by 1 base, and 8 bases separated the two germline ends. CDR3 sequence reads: CASSRGFQETQYF. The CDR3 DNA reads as TGTGCCAGCAGCCGCGGGTTCCAAGAGACCCAGTACTTC.

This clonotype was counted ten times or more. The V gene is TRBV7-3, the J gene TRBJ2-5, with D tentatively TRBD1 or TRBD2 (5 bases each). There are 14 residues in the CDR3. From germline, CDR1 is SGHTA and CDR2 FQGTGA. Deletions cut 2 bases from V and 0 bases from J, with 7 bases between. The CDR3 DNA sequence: TGTGCCAGCAGCTTACGGGGACACCAAGAGACCCAGTACTTC. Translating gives CASSLRGHQETQYF.

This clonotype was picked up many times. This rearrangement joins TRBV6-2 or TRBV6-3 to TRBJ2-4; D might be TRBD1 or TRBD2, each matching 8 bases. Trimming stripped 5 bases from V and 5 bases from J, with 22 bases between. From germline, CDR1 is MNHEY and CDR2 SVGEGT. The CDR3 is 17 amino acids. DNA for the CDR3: TGTGCCAGCAGTCTCCGCCGGACAGGGACTAGTGAAAACATTCAGTACTTC. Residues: CASSLRRTGTSENIQYF.

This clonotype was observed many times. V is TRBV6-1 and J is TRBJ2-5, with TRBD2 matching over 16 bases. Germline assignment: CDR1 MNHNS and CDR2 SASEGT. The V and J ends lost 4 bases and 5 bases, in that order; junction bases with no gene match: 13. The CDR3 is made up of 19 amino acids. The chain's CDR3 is CASSVAPGLAGGARETQYF. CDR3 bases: TGTGCCAGCAGTGTGGCTCCGGGACTAGCGGGAGGGGCCAGGGAGACCCAGTACTTC.

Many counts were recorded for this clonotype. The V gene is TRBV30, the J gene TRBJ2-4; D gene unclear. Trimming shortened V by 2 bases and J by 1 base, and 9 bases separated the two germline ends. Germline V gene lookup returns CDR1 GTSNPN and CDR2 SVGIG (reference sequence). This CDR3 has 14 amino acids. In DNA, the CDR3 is TGTGCCTGGAGTCATTCTCTGGCCAAAAACATTCAGTACTTC. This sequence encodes CAWSHSLAKNIQYF.

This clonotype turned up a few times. The CDR3 reads CASSFTSDISEQYF. The CDR3 DNA is TGCGCCAGCAGCTTTACATCGGACATCTCCGAGCAGTACTTC. The gene calls are TRBV5-1 and TRBJ2-7; possible D gene TRBD1, 5 bases. The V end lost 2 bases, the J end lost 6 bases, and 15 bases lay between the germline ends. Germline V gene sequence: CDR1 SGHRS, CDR2 YFSETQ. There are 14 residues in the CDR3.

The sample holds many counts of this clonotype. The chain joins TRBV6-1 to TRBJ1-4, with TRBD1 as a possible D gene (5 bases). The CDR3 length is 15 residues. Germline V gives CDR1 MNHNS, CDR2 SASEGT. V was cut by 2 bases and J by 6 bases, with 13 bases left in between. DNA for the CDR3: TGTGCCAGCAGTGAATCTGGGGGAATGTATGAAAAACTGTTTTTT. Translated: CASSESGGMYEKLFF.

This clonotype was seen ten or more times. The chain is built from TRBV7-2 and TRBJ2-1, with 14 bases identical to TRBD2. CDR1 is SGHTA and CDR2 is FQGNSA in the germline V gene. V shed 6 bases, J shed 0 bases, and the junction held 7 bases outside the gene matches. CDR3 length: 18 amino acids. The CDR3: CASRPYGLAGGSYNEQFF. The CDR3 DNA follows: TGTGCCAGCAGGCCATACGGACTAGCGGGGGGCTCCTACAATGAGCAGTTCTTC.

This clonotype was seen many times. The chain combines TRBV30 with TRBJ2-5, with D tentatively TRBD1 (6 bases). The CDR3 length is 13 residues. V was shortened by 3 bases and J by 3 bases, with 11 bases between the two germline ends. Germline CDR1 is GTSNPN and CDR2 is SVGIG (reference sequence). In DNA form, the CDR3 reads TGTGCCTGGAGGGGGGACAATGAAGAGACCCAGTACTTC. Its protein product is CAWRGDNEETQYF.

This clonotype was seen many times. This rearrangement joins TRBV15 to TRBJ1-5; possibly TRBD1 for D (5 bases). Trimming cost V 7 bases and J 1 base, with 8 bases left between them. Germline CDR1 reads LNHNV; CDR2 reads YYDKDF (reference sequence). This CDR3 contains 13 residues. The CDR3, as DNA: TGTGCCACCAAGGGGCAAAGCAATCAGCCCCAGCATTTT. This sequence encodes CATKGQSNQPQHF.

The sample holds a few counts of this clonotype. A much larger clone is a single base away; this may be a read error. The CDR3: CASTLAGGPTGEPFF. CDR3 in DNA: TGTGCCAGCACCCTAGCGGGAGGGCCCACCGGGGAGCCGTTTTTT. The chain couples TRBV27 to TRBJ2-2; 12 nucleotides agree with TRBD2. Germline V gene data show CDR1 as MNHEY and CDR2 as SMNVEV (reference sequence). This CDR3 contains 15 residues.

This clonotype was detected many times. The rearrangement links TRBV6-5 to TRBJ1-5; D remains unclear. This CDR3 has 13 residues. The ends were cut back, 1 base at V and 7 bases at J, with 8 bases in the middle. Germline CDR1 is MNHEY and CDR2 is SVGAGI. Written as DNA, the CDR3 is TGTGCCAGCAGTTACTTGATGGACCAGCCCCAGCATTTT. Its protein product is CASSYLMDQPQHF.

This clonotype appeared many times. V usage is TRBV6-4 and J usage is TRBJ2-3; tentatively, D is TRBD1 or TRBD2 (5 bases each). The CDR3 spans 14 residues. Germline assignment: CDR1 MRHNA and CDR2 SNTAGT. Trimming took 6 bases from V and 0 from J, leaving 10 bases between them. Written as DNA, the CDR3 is TGTGCCAGCAGGGGACCCGGGAGCACAGATACGCAGTATTTT. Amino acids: CASRGPGSTDTQYF.

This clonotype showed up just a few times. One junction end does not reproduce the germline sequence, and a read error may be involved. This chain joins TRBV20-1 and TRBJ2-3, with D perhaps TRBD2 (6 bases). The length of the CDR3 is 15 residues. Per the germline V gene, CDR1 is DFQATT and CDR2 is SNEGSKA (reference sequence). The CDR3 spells CSASSIAGSTDTRYF. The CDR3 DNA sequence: TGCAGTGCCAGTAGTATCGCGGGGAGCACAGATACGCGGTATTTT.

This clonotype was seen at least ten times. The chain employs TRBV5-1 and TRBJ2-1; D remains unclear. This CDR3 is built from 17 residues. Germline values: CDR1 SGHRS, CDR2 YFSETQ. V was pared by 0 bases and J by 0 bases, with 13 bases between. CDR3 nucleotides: TGCGCCAGCAGCTTGGTGGGCATCCTAAGCTCCTACAATGAGCAGTTCTTC. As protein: CASSLVGILSSYNEQFF.

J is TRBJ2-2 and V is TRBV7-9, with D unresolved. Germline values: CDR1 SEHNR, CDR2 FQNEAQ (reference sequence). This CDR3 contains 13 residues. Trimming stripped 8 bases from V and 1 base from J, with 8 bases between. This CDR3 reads CASCLENTGELFF. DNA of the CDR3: TGTGCCAGCTGTCTCGAGAACACCGGGGAGCTGTTTTTT.